Sequencing of this T cell receptor beta chain was carried out in a study of cytomegalovirus exposure and HLA in healthy donors. CDR3 length: 15 residues. Trimming pared 0 bases from V and 0 bases from J, leaving 7 bases between. Germline lookup yields CDR1 SGDLS and CDR2 YYNGEE. Amplification used 60 Vbeta primers and 13 Jbeta primers. Assay used: immunoSEQ multiplex PCR; TCRdb lists only in-frame clones, some missing. Of about 200,000 clones in the sample, over 75% were seen once. Study-wide points: A later analysis revealed that TCR association rates differed between HLA loci, peaking at DRB1 and bottoming out at HLA-C. Later analysis found that TCR beta chains associated with HLA were more clonally expanded than other, equally common chains.

In its sample, this clone was seen once. The antigen remains undetermined. There were likely unrecorded immune exposures, though donors were nominally healthy when sampled. The V call is TRBV9, the J call TRBJ2-1; D uncertain. The specimen was PBMCs. The receptor's source is a woman aged 25 to 39 in good health and CMV-seronegative. As DNA, the CDR3 is TGTGCCAGCAGCGTAGAGGCTAGCTCCTACAATGAGCAGTTCTTC. It translates to CASSVEASSYNEQFF.